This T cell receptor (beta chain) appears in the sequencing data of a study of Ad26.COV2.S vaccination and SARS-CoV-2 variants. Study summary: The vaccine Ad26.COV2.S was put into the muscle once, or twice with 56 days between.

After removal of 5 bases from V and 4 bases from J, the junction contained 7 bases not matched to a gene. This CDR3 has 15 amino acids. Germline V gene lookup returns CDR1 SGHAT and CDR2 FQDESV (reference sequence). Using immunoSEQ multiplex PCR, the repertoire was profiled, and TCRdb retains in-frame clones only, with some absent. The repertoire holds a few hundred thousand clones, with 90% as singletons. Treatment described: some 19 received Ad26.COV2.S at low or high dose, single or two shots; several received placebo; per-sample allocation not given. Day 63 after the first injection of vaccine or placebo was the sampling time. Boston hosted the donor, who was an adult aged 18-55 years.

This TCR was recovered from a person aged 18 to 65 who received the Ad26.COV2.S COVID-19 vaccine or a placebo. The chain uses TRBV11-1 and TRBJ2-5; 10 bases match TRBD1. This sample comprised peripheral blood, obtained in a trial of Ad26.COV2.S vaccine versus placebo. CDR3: CASSPRDRGGETQYF. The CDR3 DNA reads TGTGCCAGCAGCCCCCGGGACAGGGGAGGAGAGACCCAGTACTTC. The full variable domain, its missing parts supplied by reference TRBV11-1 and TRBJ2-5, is EAEVAQSPRYKITEKSQAVAFWCDPISGHATLYWYRQILGQGPELLVQFQDESVVDDSQLPKDRFSAERLKGVDSTLKIQPAELGDSAMYLCASSPRDRGGETQYFGPGTRLLVL.